The 21 T cell receptor beta chains below all came from one sample that was sequenced in a study of cytomegalovirus exposure and HLA in healthy donors. A multiplex PCR was run with 60 Vbeta primers and 13 Jbeta primers. TCRdb's copy holds only in-frame clones and misses some; the assay was immunoSEQ multiplex PCR. Of roughly 120,000 clones listed, 73% are singletons. The sample was PBMCs. These receptors came from a man aged 55-75 years in good health and CMV-seropositive.

The V gene is TRBV11-2, the J gene TRBJ2-7; TRBD2 is a possible D gene (7 bases). V lost 3 bases to trimming and J lost 3 bases, with 12 bases between them. CDR1 SGHAT and CDR2 FQNNGV come from the germline V gene. This CDR3 is 14 amino acids long. For the CDR3, the DNA is TGTGCCAGCAGCTTGGGGGGGGCGGGCTACGAGCAGTACTTC. Its translation: CASSLGGAGYEQYF.

The rearrangement uses TRBV7-3 and TRBJ1-1; D is possibly TRBD1 (6 bases). The V end lost 2 bases, the J end lost 4 bases, and 11 bases lay between the germline ends. CDR3 size: 14 residues. Germline V gene sequence: CDR1 SGHTA, CDR2 FQGTGA. The CDR3 reads CASSLHGTITEAFF. CDR3 coding DNA: TGTGCCAGCAGCTTACACGGGACAATCACTGAAGCTTTCTTT.

The chain carries TRBV21-1 and TRBJ1-4; the DNA was not used to check the table's D call, TRBD1. TRBV21-1 is classified as a pseudogene. The CDR3 is 18 residues long. The CDR3 reads CASSARQGRTSTNEKLFF. The CDR3, as DNA: TGTGCCAGCAGCGCCCGACAGGGTCGCACGTCGACTAATGAAAAACTGTTTTTT.

The chain uses TRBV19 and TRBJ1-1; the D gene is possibly TRBD1 (6 bases). Germline loops: CDR1 LNHDA, CDR2 SQIVND (reference sequence). V gave up 5 bases and J gave up 4 bases, with 11 bases separating them. The CDR3 has 13 residues. As DNA, the CDR3 is TGTGCCAGTAGTTACAGGGAATTCACTGAAGCTTTCTTT. Amino acids: CASSYREFTEAFF.

This clone was observed a few times. The chain links TRBV19 to TRBJ1-1, with 8 nucleotides matching TRBD1. The CDR3 is made up of 17 amino acids. CDR1 is LNHDA, CDR2 SQIVND, per germline (reference sequence). The ends lost 7 bases at V and 0 bases at J; junction bases unmatched: 13. The CDR3 region has the DNA TGTGCCAGTACTTTCAATACAGGGGGGCGCATGAACACTGAAGCTTTCTTT. Translated: CASTFNTGGRMNTEAFF.

The rearrangement uses TRBV10-3 and TRBJ1-1; no firm D call. Germline-derived CDR1 and CDR2 are ENHRY and SYGVKD. There are 12 residues in the CDR3. Trimming pared 7 bases from V and 6 bases from J, leaving 12 bases between. The CDR3 bases are TGTGCCATCATGGGCAGTCTTCCTGAAGCTTTCTTT. Translation gives CAIMGSLPEAFF.

V and J are TRBV11-3 and TRBJ2-3; no clear D gene. V lost 2 bases to trimming and J lost 4 bases, with 7 bases between them. Germline V gene data show CDR1 as SGHNT and CDR2 as YENEEA. The CDR3 is 13 amino acids. In DNA, the CDR3 is TGTGCCAGCAGCTTACACGGTTCAGATACGCAGTATTTT. This codes for CASSLHGSDTQYF. The full variable domain, rest sourced from reference TRBV11-3 and TRBJ2-3, is EAGVVQSPRYKIIEKKQPVAFWCNPISGHNTLYWYLQNLGQGPELLIRYENEEAVDDSQLPKDRFSAERLKGVDSTLKIQPAELGDSAVYLCASSLHGSDTQYFGPGTRLTVL.

As DNA, the CDR3 is TGTGCCAGCAGCTTAGAGGGGTCAGTGGATTCACCCCTCCACTTT. As protein: CASSLEGSVDSPLHF. The chain employs TRBV7-2 and TRBJ1-6; perhaps TRBD1 as D (5 bases). The CDR3 extends over 15 amino acids. Between the trimmed V and J ends, which lost 1 base and 8 bases, there was a span of 12 bases. Germline V lookup: CDR1 SGHTA, CDR2 FQGNSA.

The chain carries TRBV4-1 and TRBJ1-1; TRBD1 is a possible D gene (6 bases). Trimming cost V 4 bases and J 3 bases, with 18 bases left between them. Germline-derived CDR1 and CDR2 are MGHRA and YSYEKL. The CDR3 sequence is 16 residues long. The CDR3 reads CASSRLQGLGHTEAFF. The DNA of the CDR3 is TGCGCCAGCAGCCGATTACAGGGATTGGGACACACTGAAGCTTTCTTT.

There are a few counts of this clone. This rearrangement joins TRBV7-2 to TRBJ2-3; weak D call: TRBD2 (7 bases). Germline V gene data show CDR1 as SGHTA and CDR2 as FQGNSA. CDR3 length: 17 residues. V was shortened by 1 base and J by 5 bases, with 19 bases between the two germline ends. The CDR3 region has the DNA TGTGCCAGCAGCTTAGGAGCGAGGGGGGGCGGGCAAGATACGCAGTATTTT. This codes for CASSLGARGGGQDTQYF.

The rearrangement links TRBV6-5 to TRBJ1-1; tentative D call: TRBD1 (5 bases). Germline-derived CDR1 and CDR2 are MNHEY and SVGAGI. V was pared by 3 bases and J by 6 bases, with 8 bases between. The CDR3 runs 12 residues. The CDR3: CASSYGGAEAFF. The CDR3 DNA follows: TGTGCCAGCAGTTATGGGGGGGCTGAAGCTTTCTTT.

The V call is TRBV18, the J call TRBJ2-3; 9 bases match TRBD2. The germline CDR1 and CDR2 sequences are KGHSH and LQKENI. Germline trimming cut 1 base from V and 3 bases from J; bases unmatched to any gene: 2. This CDR3 is 15 amino acids long. The CDR3, as DNA: TGTGCCAGCTCACCACTAGCGGGGGTGACAGATACGCAGTATTTT. Translated, it gives CASSPLAGVTDTQYF.

The V and J genes are TRBV7-9 and TRBJ2-3; D call uncertain. Trimming shortened V by 5 bases and J by 3 bases, and 15 bases separated the two germline ends. The CDR3 length is 15 residues. CDR1 is SEHNR and CDR2 is FQNEAQ in the germline V gene (reference sequence). CDR3: CASSPPRAETDTQYF. The CDR3 region has the DNA TGTGCCAGCAGCCCACCCCGTGCAGAAACAGATACGCAGTATTTT.

CDR3 protein: CASSLWAGGEKLFF. DNA for the CDR3: TGTGCCAGCAGCTTATGGGCAGGGGGAGAAAAACTGTTTTTT. The chain combines TRBV7-2 with TRBJ1-4; 7 bases are a match to TRBD1. Germline CDR1 reads SGHTA; CDR2 reads FQGNSA. V lost 2 bases, J lost 8 bases, and 5 bases stayed unmatched. The CDR3 is 14 amino acids.

This clone was seen a few times. The chain uses TRBV11-2 and TRBJ1-1, with D tentatively TRBD1 (6 bases). The CDR3 totals 15 residues. With 0 bases removed from V and 5 bases from J, the gap between germline ends came to 13 bases. The germline gives CDR1 SGHAT, CDR2 FQNNGV. CDR3 sequence: CASSLEGGQGTEAFF. As DNA, the CDR3 is TGTGCCAGCAGCTTAGAGGGGGGGCAGGGGACTGAAGCTTTCTTT.

The chain combines TRBV18 with TRBJ1-2; TRBD1 agrees at 7 bases. The junction had 8 bases not matched to a gene; V was cut back by 6 bases and J by 4 bases. This CDR3 is 14 amino acids long. From germline, CDR1 is KGHSH and CDR2 LQKENI. The CDR3 protein is CASSHGQDSYGYTF. CDR3 sequence (DNA): TGTGCCAGCTCTCACGGACAGGACTCCTATGGCTACACCTTC.

The sample holds one count of this clone. The chain has TRBV10-1 and TRBJ1-2; no clear D. V was trimmed by 0 bases and J by 14 bases, leaving 16 bases between them. In germline, CDR1 is WNHNN, CDR2 SYGVQD (reference sequence). The CDR3 extends over 13 amino acids. The DNA of the CDR3 is TGCGCCAGCAGTGAGTCCGGACTGCCAATCCAGACCTTC. Protein: CASSESGLPIQTF.

The V call is TRBV30, the J call TRBJ2-5, with 8 bases that match TRBD2. TRBJ2-7 explains the end of the DNA better; the J call may be wrong. Germline CDR1 reads GTSNPN; CDR2 reads SVGIG (reference sequence). The CDR3 is 17 residues long. DNA for the CDR3: TGTGCCTGGAGTGTAGGACTAGCTGGGCACCTCTCCTACGAGCAGTACTTC. It translates to CAWSVGLAGHLSYEQYF.

This clone was detected only a few times. This chain connects TRBV28 to TRBJ2-7; TRBD1 matches at 8 bases. The J segment lost 2 bases and the V segment lost 4 bases, leaving 7 bases of the junction unmatched. Germline assignment: CDR1 MDHEN and CDR2 SYDVKM. The CDR3 extends over 15 amino acids. CDR3 coding DNA: TGTGCCAGCAGTTCTCCGGGACAGGTTGCCTACGAGCAGTACTTC. Amino acid sequence: CASSSPGQVAYEQYF.

For the CDR3, the DNA is TGTGCCAGCAACAGGGGAACAGGCAGGAACACAGATACGCAGTATTTT. Amino acid sequence: CASNRGTGRNTDTQYF. V is TRBV9 and J is TRBJ2-3, with 7 bases matching TRBD1. Looked up from germline, CDR1 is SGDLS and CDR2 is YYNGEE. The CDR3 contains 16 residues. V lost 6 bases to trimming and J lost 2 bases; unmatched junction nucleotides: 12.

The chain has TRBV14 and TRBJ2-5, with D unresolved. The CDR3 totals 13 residues. V was shortened by 5 bases and J by 0 bases, with 7 bases between the two germline ends. The germline CDR1 and CDR2 sequences are SGHDN and FVKESK. The CDR3 sequence: CASSKEHQETQYF. CDR3 DNA: TGTGCCAGCAGCAAGGAGCACCAAGAGACCCAGTACTTC.